These 27 T cell receptor beta chains originate from one sample sequenced in a study of shared clonotypes between healthy human individuals. CD45RO-negative cells were positively selected for CCR7, leaving out terminally differentiated effector memory CD45RA+ cells. The repertoire was sequenced with immunoSEQ multiplex PCR; TCRdb's copy has only in-frame clones and lacks some. Of about 870,000 clones listed, roughly 92% are singletons. The sequenced sample consisted of naive CD8+ T cells sorted from blood. These receptors were obtained from a young man in good health.

This chain connects TRBV27 to TRBJ1-2; 9 bases fit TRBD1. J was trimmed by 0 bases and V by 2 bases; bases with no gene match: 10. In germline, CDR1 is MNHEY, CDR2 SMNVEV (reference sequence). The CDR3 is 18 residues long. The CDR3 DNA reads TGTGCCAGCAGTTTACTCGGACAGGGGCCGTATTCTAACTATGGCTACACCTTC. It encodes CASSLLGQGPYSNYGYTF.

This chain joins TRBV7-9 and TRBJ2-5, with a tentative D call TRBD2 (5 bases). Germline V gene lookup returns CDR1 SEHNR and CDR2 FQNEAQ (reference sequence). Trimming took 5 bases from V and 1 from J, leaving 17 bases between them. The CDR3 has 16 amino acids. CDR3: CASSPPQGLLQETQYF. In DNA, the CDR3 is TGTGCCAGCAGCCCGCCTCAAGGACTGCTCCAAGAGACCCAGTACTTC.

The rearrangement uses TRBV7-9 and TRBJ2-1; D is ambiguous. V dropped 4 bases and J dropped 10 bases, with 8 bases sitting between them. CDR1 is SEHNR, CDR2 FQNEAQ, per germline (reference sequence). The CDR3 loop spans 11 amino acids. The CDR3 spells CASSSDWEQFF. CDR3 nucleotides: TGTGCCAGCAGCTCCGATTGGGAGCAGTTCTTC.

The rearrangement joins TRBV18 to TRBJ2-1; possible D gene TRBD2, 6 bases. Germline V gives CDR1 KGHSH, CDR2 LQKENI. The V gene lost 0 bases and the J gene lost 0 bases, with 15 bases spanning the gap. The CDR3 sequence is 18 residues long. The CDR3 nucleotides read TGTGCCAGCTCACCACCGTCTCGCGGGATCGACTCCTACAATGAGCAGTTCTTC. Translating gives CASSPPSRGIDSYNEQFF.

This chain connects TRBV28 to TRBJ2-1; no definite D call. The CDR3 runs 11 residues. Germline CDR1 reads MDHEN; CDR2 reads SYDVKM. V lost 4 bases to trimming and J lost 5 bases, with 3 bases between them. The CDR3 sequence: CASSSHNEQFF. In DNA form, the CDR3 reads TGTGCCAGCAGTTCTCACAATGAGCAGTTCTTC.

V gene TRBV6-6 combines with J gene TRBJ2-7; no reliable D call. The CDR3 consists of 13 residues. CDR1 and CDR2 (germline): MNHNY, SVGAGI (reference sequence). The V gene lost 2 bases and the J gene lost 1 base, with 6 bases spanning the gap. CDR3 sequence: CASSYAESYEQYF. Here the CDR3 DNA reads TGTGCCAGCAGTTACGCGGAGTCCTACGAGCAGTACTTC.

The chain is built from TRBV9 and TRBJ1-1, with D unclear. Germline V gives CDR1 SGDLS, CDR2 YYNGEE. V lost 4 bases to trimming and J lost 1 base, with 20 bases between them. This CDR3 comprises 17 residues. The CDR3 is CASSLDPGVPENTEAFF. The CDR3 DNA sequence: TGTGCCAGCAGCCTAGATCCCGGGGTCCCGGAGAACACTGAAGCTTTCTTT.

The chain links TRBV28 to TRBJ1-1; 7 bases are shared with TRBD1. This CDR3 has 16 amino acids. V gave up 5 bases and J gave up 0 bases; unmatched junction bases: 9. Germline V lookup: CDR1 MDHEN, CDR2 SYDVKM. The CDR3 protein is CASSIRDRNMNTEAFF. CDR3 DNA sequence: TGTGCCAGCAGTATCCGGGACAGAAACATGAACACTGAAGCTTTCTTT.

The rearrangement links TRBV5-1 to TRBJ2-3, with D perhaps TRBD1 or TRBD2 (5 bases each). CDR1 and CDR2 from the germline V gene are SGHRS and YFSETQ. This CDR3 comprises 14 residues. Trimming pared 4 bases from V and 3 bases from J, leaving 12 bases between. The CDR3 bases are TGCGCCAGCAGCGGGGGTAGGTTAACAGATACGCAGTATTTT. It codes for CASSGGRLTDTQYF.

This clone was picked up one time. This chain connects TRBV2 to TRBJ2-5; 10 nucleotides match TRBD2. V was pared by 6 bases and J by 4 bases, with 5 bases of the junction left unmatched. This CDR3 is 14 amino acids long. The V gene's germline CDR1 is SNHLY and CDR2 FYNNEI. As DNA, the CDR3 is TGTGCCAGCAGCCCTAGGACTAGCGGAGAGACCCAGTACTTC. It specifies CASSPRTSGETQYF.

This sequence joins TRBV7-9 and TRBJ2-3; 7 bases match TRBD2. The trim removed 8 bases at V and 8 bases at J, leaving 4 bases unmatched. Germline V lookup: CDR1 SEHNR, CDR2 FQNEAQ (reference sequence). The CDR3 is 11 residues long. This CDR3 reads CASGRGTTQYF. The DNA for the CDR3 is TGTGCCAGCGGGCGGGGGACTACGCAGTATTTT. Full variable domain (rest looked up from reference TRBV7-9 and TRBJ2-3): DTGVSQNPRHKITKRGQNVTFRCDPISEHNRLYWYRQTLGQGPEFLTYFQNEAQLEKSRLLSDRFSAERPKGSFSTLEIQRTEQGDSAMYLCASGRGTTQYFGPGTRLTVL.

The table lists this clone with a count of one. The V gene is TRBV19, the J gene TRBJ1-5, with a tentative D call TRBD1 (5 bases). CDR1 is LNHDA and CDR2 is SQIVND in the germline V gene (reference sequence). This CDR3 region has 16 residues. Trimming removed 7 bases at V and 2 bases at J, with 18 bases between. The CDR3 bases are TGTGCCAGTACCCAACCCGGGGACCTACGCAATCAGCCCCAGCATTTT. It yields the protein CASTQPGDLRNQPQHF.

The CDR3: CASSYSGTGYDEQYF. The CDR3 DNA reads TGTGCCAGCAGCTACTCCGGGACAGGGTACGACGAGCAGTACTTC. The rearrangement joins TRBV7-9 to TRBJ2-7, with 9 bases lining up with TRBD1. V was pared by 4 bases and J by 5 bases, with 9 bases of the junction left unmatched. The CDR3 runs 15 residues. Germline CDR1 and CDR2: SEHNR and FQNEAQ (reference sequence).

This chain links TRBV5-1 with TRBJ2-3; D remains unclear. The CDR3 runs 15 residues. Trimming took 0 bases from V and 0 from J, leaving 8 bases between them. Germline loops: CDR1 SGHRS, CDR2 YFSETQ. As DNA, the CDR3 is TGCGCCAGCAGCTTGGGCGGTCTGAGCACAGATACGCAGTATTTT. It codes for CASSLGGLSTDTQYF.

This clone was observed once. The chain joins TRBV14 to TRBJ2-7; 14 bases are a match to TRBD2. This CDR3 comprises 18 residues. V trimming: 0 bases; J trimming: 7 bases; junction bases outside the gene matches: 11. Germline V gene sequence: CDR1 SGHDN, CDR2 FVKESK. CDR3 in amino acids: CASSQDAWTSGRNGEQYF. As DNA, the CDR3 is TGTGCCAGCAGCCAAGATGCGTGGACTAGCGGGAGGAACGGAGAGCAGTACTTC. The full variable domain, rest sourced from reference TRBV14 and TRBJ2-7, is EAGVTQFPSHSVIEKGQTVTLRCDPISGHDNLYWYRRVMGKEIKFLLHFVKESKQDESGMPNNRFLAERTGGTYSTLKVQPAELEDSGVYFCASSQDAWTSGRNGEQYFGPGTRLTVT.

V usage is TRBV6-5 and J usage is TRBJ2-1; D gene uncertain. This CDR3 is built from 12 residues. V lost 5 bases, J lost 7 bases, and 9 bases lay in between. Germline CDR1 is MNHEY and CDR2 is SVGAGI. The DNA of the CDR3 is TGTGCCAGCAGTCAAGACGGGAATGAGCAGTTCTTC. Encoded protein: CASSQDGNEQFF.

This chain connects TRBV7-6 to TRBJ2-3; D might be TRBD1 (6 bases). The germline gives CDR1 SGHVS, CDR2 FNYEAQ. Trimming stripped 5 bases from V and 2 bases from J, with 17 bases between. The CDR3 has 16 residues. The CDR3 region has the DNA TGTGCCAGCAGCACCCCAGGGGCAGGGGTCACAGATACGCAGTATTTT. It yields the protein CASSTPGAGVTDTQYF.

The CDR3 reads CASSLAPSTTEQYF. The CDR3 region has the DNA TGCGCCAGCAGCTTGGCGCCCTCTACTACCGAGCAGTACTTC. The gene calls are TRBV5-1 and TRBJ2-7, with D uncertain. In germline, CDR1 is SGHRS, CDR2 YFSETQ. Between the trimmed V and J ends, which lost 0 bases and 6 bases, there was a span of 13 bases. CDR3 length: 14 amino acids. Based on the CDR3 plus reference TRBV5-1 and TRBJ2-7, the full variable domain is KAGVTQTPRYLIKTRGQQVTLSCSPISGHRSVSWYQQTPGQGLQFLFEYFSETQRNKGNFPGRFSGRQFSNSRSEMNVSTLELGDSALYLCASSLAPSTTEQYFGPGTRLTVT.

With respect to this clone: Its ends do not fully match the called genes, so a read error is possible. J is TRBJ2-7 and V is TRBV7-7; the match to TRBD1 covers 7 bases. Germline V gene data show CDR1 as SSHAT and CDR2 as FNYEAQ (reference sequence). CDR3 length: 13 amino acids. CDR3 nucleotide sequence: TGTGCTAGCAGCTTATCAACAGGGGTAGAGCAGTACTTC. Translating it yields CASSLSTGVEQYF.

The chain combines TRBV10-3 with TRBJ1-2, with a tentative D call TRBD1 (6 bases). This CDR3 is 15 amino acids long. Deletions cut 3 bases from V and 0 bases from J, with 11 bases between. CDR1 and CDR2 (germline): ENHRY, SYGVKD. The CDR3 sequence is CAISDWTDANYGYTF. The CDR3 DNA is TGTGCCATCAGTGATTGGACAGACGCTAACTATGGCTACACCTTC.

The V and J genes are TRBV9 and TRBJ2-1; D tentatively reads TRBD1 or TRBD2 (5 bases each). Trimming took off 4 bases at V and 2 bases at J, with 10 bases between the two ends. CDR3 length: 14 residues. Germline CDR1 is SGDLS and CDR2 is YYNGEE. CDR3 in DNA: TGTGCCAGCAGCCCGTCGGGACCCTACAATGAGCAGTTCTTC. This translates into CASSPSGPYNEQFF.

This clone came up once. The J gene is TRBJ2-1, the V gene TRBV29-1; TRBD2 matches at 13 bases. V lost 5 bases, J lost 6 bases, and 10 bases stayed unmatched. CDR1 SQVTM and CDR2 ANQGSEA come from the germline V gene. The CDR3 has 16 amino acids. CDR3 amino acids: CSVWGLAGTRVNEQFF. The DNA for the CDR3 is TGCAGCGTTTGGGGACTAGCGGGGACACGGGTCAATGAGCAGTTCTTC.

As DNA, the CDR3 is TGTGCCTGGAGTCCGGTCGGCCCCACAGATACGCAGTATTTT. Its protein product is CAWSPVGPTDTQYF. The chain couples TRBV30 to TRBJ2-3; D call uncertain. This CDR3 is 14 amino acids long. V was clipped by 2 bases and J by 2 bases, with 11 bases between them. Germline CDR1 and CDR2: GTSNPN and SVGIG (reference sequence).

The chain links TRBV4-1 to TRBJ2-2, with TRBD1 as a possible D gene (5 bases). The CDR3 has 15 amino acids. From germline, CDR1 is MGHRA and CDR2 YSYEKL. Trimming pared 2 bases from V and 7 bases from J, leaving 14 bases between. The CDR3 reads CASSQIAGPFGELFF. The CDR3 DNA follows: TGCGCCAGCAGCCAAATCGCAGGGCCTTTCGGGGAGCTGTTTTTT.

The J gene is TRBJ2-7, the V gene TRBV25-1, with 8 bases fitting TRBD1. With V trimmed by 0 bases and J by 9 bases, 10 bases remained unmatched. This CDR3 comprises 15 residues. Germline values: CDR1 MGHDK, CDR2 SYGVNS. The CDR3 is CASSEYLDRVCRQYF. The CDR3, as DNA: TGTGCCAGCAGTGAATACCTGGACAGGGTATGCCGGCAGTACTTC.

The J gene is TRBJ2-1, the V gene TRBV9, with 8 bases matching TRBD2. The germline V gene encodes CDR1 SGDLS and CDR2 YYNGEE. This CDR3 contains 21 residues. The V segment lost 0 bases and the J segment 3 bases; nucleotides outside the gene matches: 20. This chain's CDR3 is CASSVAETRERSGSLYNEQFF. CDR3 coding DNA: TGTGCCAGCAGCGTAGCCGAGACGAGAGAGAGAAGCGGGAGTCTCTACAATGAGCAGTTCTTC.

The V and J genes are TRBV7-9 and TRBJ2-7, with 8 nucleotides matching TRBD1. With 4 bases clipped from V and 4 bases from J, the junction kept 6 bases outside the gene matches. Germline V gene data show CDR1 as SEHNR and CDR2 as FQNEAQ (reference sequence). The length of the CDR3 is 14 residues. Here the CDR3 reads CASSSGTGYYEQYF. The DNA for the CDR3 is TGTGCCAGCAGCTCGGGGACAGGATATTACGAGCAGTACTTC. The variable domain in full, with the rest retrieved from reference TRBV7-9 and TRBJ2-7, is DTGVSQNPRHKITKRGQNVTFRCDPISEHNRLYWYRQTLGQGPEFLTYFQNEAQLEKSRLLSDRFSAERPKGSFSTLEIQRTEQGDSAMYLCASSSGTGYYEQYFGPGTRLTVT.